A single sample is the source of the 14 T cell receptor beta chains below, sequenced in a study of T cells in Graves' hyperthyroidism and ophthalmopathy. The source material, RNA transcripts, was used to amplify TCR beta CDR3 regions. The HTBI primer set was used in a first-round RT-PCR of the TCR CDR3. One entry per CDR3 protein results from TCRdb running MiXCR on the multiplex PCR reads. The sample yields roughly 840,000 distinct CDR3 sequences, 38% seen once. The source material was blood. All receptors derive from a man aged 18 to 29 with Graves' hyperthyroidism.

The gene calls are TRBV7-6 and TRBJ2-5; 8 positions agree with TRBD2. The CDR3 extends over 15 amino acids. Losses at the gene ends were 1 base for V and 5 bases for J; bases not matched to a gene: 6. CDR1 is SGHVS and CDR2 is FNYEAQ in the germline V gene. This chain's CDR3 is CASSLDGGAEETQYF. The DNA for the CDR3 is TGTGCCAGCAGCTTAGACGGGGGGGCCGAGGAGACCCAGTACTTC. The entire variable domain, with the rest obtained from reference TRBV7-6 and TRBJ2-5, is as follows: GAGVSQSPRYKVTKRGQDVALRCDPISGHVSLYWYRQALGQGPEFLTYFNYEAQQDKSGLPNDRFSAERPEGSISTLTIQRTEQRDSAMYRCASSLDGGAEETQYFGPGTRLLVL.

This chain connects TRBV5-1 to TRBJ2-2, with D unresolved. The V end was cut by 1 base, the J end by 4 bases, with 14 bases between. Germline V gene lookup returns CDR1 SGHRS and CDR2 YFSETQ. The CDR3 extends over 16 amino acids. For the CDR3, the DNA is TGCGCCAGCAGCTTGCTTTCGGGCATGGGCACCGGGGAGCTGTTTTTT. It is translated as CASSLLSGMGTGELFF.

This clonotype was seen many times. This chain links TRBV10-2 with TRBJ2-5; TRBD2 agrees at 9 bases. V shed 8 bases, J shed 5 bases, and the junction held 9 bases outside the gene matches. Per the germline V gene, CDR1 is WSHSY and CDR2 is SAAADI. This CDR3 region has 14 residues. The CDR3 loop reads CASLLGGGEETQYF. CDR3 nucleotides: TGCGCCAGCCTTCTCGGCGGGGGGGAGGAGACCCAGTACTTC.

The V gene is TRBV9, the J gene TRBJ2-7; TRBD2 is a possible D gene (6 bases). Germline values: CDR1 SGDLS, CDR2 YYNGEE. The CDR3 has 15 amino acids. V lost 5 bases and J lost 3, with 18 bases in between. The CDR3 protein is CASSYGGLAYYEQYF. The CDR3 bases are TGTGCCAGCAGTTACGGCGGCCTAGCGTACTACGAGCAGTACTTC.

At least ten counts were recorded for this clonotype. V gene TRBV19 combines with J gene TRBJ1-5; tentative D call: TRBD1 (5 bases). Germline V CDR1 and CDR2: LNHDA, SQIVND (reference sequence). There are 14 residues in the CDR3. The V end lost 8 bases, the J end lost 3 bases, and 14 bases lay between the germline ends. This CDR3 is CASGGTVANQPQHF. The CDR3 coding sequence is TGTGCCAGTGGAGGGACGGTCGCCAATCAGCCCCAGCATTTT. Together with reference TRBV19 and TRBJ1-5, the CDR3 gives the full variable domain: DGGITQSPKYLFRKEGQNVTLSCEQNLNHDAMYWYRQDPGQGLRLIYYSQIVNDFQKGDIAEGYSVSREKKESFPLTVTSAQKNPTAFYLCASGGTVANQPQHFGDGTRLSIL.

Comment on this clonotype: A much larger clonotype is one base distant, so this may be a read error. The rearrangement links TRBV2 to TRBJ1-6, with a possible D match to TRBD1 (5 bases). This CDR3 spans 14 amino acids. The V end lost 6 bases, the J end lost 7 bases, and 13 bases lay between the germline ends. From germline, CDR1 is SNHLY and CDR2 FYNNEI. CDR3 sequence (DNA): TGTGCCAGCAGCTTAGGCTGGGGGAATTCACCCCTCCACTTT. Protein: CASSLGWGNSPLHF.

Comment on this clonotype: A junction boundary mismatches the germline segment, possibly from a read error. The CDR3 is CASSRSKGTSGGDQETQYF. Here the CDR3 DNA reads TGCGCCAGCAGCCGGTCGAAGGGAACTAGCGGGGGGGACCAAGAGACCCAGTACTTC. The J gene is TRBJ2-5, the V gene TRBV7-9; 13 nucleotides align to TRBD2. The length of the CDR3 is 19 residues. The germline gives CDR1 SEHNR, CDR2 FQNEAQ (reference sequence).

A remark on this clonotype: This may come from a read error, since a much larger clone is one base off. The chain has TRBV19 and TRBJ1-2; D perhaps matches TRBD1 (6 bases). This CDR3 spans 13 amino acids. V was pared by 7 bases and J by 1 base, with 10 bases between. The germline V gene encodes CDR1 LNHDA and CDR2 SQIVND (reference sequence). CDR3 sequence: CASMEGGNYGYTF. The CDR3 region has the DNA TGTGCCAGTATGGAGGGGGGTAACTATGGCTACACCTTC.

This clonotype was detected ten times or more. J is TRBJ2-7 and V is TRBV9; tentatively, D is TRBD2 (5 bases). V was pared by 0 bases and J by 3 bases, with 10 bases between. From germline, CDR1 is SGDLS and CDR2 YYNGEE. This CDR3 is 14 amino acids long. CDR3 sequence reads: CASSVEASSYEQYF. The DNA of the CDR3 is TGTGCCAGCAGCGTAGAAGCTAGCAGCTACGAGCAGTACTTC.

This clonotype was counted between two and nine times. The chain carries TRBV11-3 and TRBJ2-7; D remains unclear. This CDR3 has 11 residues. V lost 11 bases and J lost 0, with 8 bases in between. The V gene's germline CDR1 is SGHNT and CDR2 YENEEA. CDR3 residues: CAAVSSYEQYF. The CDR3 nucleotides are TGTGCCGCCGTTAGCTCCTACGAGCAGTACTTC.

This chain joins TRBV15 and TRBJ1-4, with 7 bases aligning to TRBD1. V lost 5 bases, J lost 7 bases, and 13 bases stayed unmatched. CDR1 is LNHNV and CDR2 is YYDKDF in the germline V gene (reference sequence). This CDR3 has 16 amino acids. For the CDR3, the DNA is TGTGCCACCAGCGGCGGGAGGGCAGGGGGTATTGAAAAACTGTTTTTT. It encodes CATSGGRAGGIEKLFF. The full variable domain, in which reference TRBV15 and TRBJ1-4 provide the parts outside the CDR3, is DAMVIQNPRYQVTQFGKPVTLSCSQTLNHNVMYWYQQKSSQAPKLLFHYYDKDFNNEADTPDNFQSRRPNTSFCFLDIRSPGLGDTAMYLCATSGGRAGGIEKLFFGSGTQLSVL.

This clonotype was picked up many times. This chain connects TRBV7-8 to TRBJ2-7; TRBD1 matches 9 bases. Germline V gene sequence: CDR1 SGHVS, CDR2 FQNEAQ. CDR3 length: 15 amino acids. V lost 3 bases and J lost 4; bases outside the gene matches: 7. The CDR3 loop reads CASSFIAGTGYEQYF. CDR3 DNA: TGTGCCAGCAGCTTCATAGCTGGGACAGGGTACGAGCAGTACTTC.

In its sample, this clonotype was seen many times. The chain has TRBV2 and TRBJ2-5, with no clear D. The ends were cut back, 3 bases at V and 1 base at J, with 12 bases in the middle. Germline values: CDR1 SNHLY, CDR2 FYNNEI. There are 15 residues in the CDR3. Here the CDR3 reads CASSEPTDLQETQYF. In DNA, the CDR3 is TGTGCCAGCAGTGAGCCGACCGACCTCCAAGAGACCCAGTACTTC.

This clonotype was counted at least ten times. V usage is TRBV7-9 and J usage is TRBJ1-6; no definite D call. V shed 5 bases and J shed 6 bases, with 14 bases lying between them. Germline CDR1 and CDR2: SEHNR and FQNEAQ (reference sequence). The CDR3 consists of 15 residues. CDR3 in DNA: TGTGCCAGCAGCCCGTACGACGGTCCTAATTCACCCCTCCACTTT. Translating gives CASSPYDGPNSPLHF.